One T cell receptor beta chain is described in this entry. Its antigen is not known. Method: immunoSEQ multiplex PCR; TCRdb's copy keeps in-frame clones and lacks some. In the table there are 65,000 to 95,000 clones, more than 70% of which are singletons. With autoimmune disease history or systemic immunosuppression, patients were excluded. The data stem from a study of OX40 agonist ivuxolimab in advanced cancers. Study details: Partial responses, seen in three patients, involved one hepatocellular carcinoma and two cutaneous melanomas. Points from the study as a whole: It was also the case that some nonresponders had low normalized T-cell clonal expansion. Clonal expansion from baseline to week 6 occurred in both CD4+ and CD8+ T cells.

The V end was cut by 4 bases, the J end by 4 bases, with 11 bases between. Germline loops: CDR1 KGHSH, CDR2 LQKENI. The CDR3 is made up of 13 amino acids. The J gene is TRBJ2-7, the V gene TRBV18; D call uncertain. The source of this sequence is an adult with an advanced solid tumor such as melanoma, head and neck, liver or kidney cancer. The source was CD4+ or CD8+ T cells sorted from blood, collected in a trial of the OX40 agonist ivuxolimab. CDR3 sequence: CASSQPEKYEQYF. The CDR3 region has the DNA TGTGCCAGCTCACAACCGGAGAAATACGAGCAGTACTTC.